Following are 7 T cell receptor beta chains from one sample sequenced in a study of technical replicates of blood from several donors. Here immunoSEQ multiplex PCR was the method, and the copy in TCRdb shows in-frame clones only, minus some. The table lists 70,000 to 95,000 clones, more than 85% of them singletons. Specimen: T cells isolated from PBMCs. These receptors all stem from a human donor in good health. Some clones in this sample may be carry-over from other donors' samples.

V is TRBV5-1 and J is TRBJ2-6; tentative D call: TRBD2 (5 bases). The CDR3 length is 14 residues. V was pared by 4 bases and J by 0 bases, with 5 bases between. Germline CDR1 SGHRS, CDR2 YFSETQ. CDR3 sequence reads: CASSRDSGANVLTF. In DNA form, the CDR3 reads TGCGCCAGCAGCCGGGACTCTGGGGCCAACGTCCTGACTTTC.

The gene calls are TRBV6-5 and TRBJ1-1, with no clear D. V shed 0 bases and J shed 6 bases, with 14 bases lying between them. Germline CDR1 is MNHEY and CDR2 is SVGAGI. This CDR3 has 15 amino acids. CDR3 amino acids: CASSYSSGVGAEAFF. The CDR3 region has the DNA TGTGCCAGCAGTTACTCATCCGGGGTCGGTGCTGAAGCTTTCTTT.

This clone was counted once. This chain connects TRBV13 to TRBJ2-1; unclear D gene. This CDR3 comprises 15 residues. With 0 bases removed from V and 0 bases from J, the gap between germline ends came to 6 bases. Per the germline V gene, CDR1 is PRHDT and CDR2 is FYEKMQ (reference sequence). The CDR3 nucleotides read TGTGCCAGCAGCTTAGGACAGAGCTCCTACAATGAGCAGTTCTTC. This sequence encodes CASSLGQSSYNEQFF.

The chain employs TRBV23-1 and TRBJ1-5; 9 positions agree with TRBD1. TRBV23-1 is treated as an ORF (open reading frame) with a function not yet certain. This CDR3 region has 15 residues. V trimming: 0 bases; J trimming: 5 bases; junction bases outside the gene matches: 2. The CDR3 is CASSQSRTGDQPQHF. In DNA form, the CDR3 reads TGCGCCAGCAGTCAATCGAGGACAGGGGATCAGCCCCAGCATTTT.

This sequence joins TRBV4-2 and TRBJ2-3, with 11 bases matching TRBD2. Germline V gene lookup returns CDR1 LGHNA and CDR2 YNFKEQ. V lost 6 bases, J lost 3 bases, and 5 bases stayed unmatched. This CDR3 is built from 15 residues. This chain's CDR3 is CASRETSGSTDTQYF. CDR3 DNA: TGTGCCAGCAGGGAAACTAGCGGGAGTACAGATACGCAGTATTTT.

This clone appeared once. V and J are TRBV7-3 and TRBJ2-1; D uncertain. There are 13 residues in the CDR3. Looked up from germline, CDR1 is SGHTA and CDR2 is FQGTGA. With 3 bases removed from V and 6 bases from J, the gap between germline ends came to 9 bases. CDR3 protein: CASSFILSNEQFF. In nucleotides, the CDR3 is TGTGCCAGCAGCTTTATACTCTCCAATGAGCAGTTCTTC.

CDR3 sequence: CASSVEGDQPQHF. The CDR3 DNA sequence: TGTGCCAGCAGCGTAGAAGGAGATCAGCCCCAGCATTTT. This chain uses TRBV9 with TRBJ1-5; unclear D gene. Trimming shortened V by 0 bases and J by 5 bases, and 6 bases separated the two germline ends. Germline values: CDR1 SGDLS, CDR2 YYNGEE. The CDR3 contains 13 residues.